This T cell receptor (beta chain) emerged from a study of blood T cell repertoires in COVID-19. The wider study: Samples representing acute and convalescent COVID-19 were sourced from the United States, Italy and Spain. Sample material is recorded as cDNA or gDNA derived from T cells, B-cell-depleted T cells, or PBMCs.

As originally analysed: Estimated nucleated cell counts came from reference gene primer amplification. Assay: immunoSEQ multiplex PCR; the TCRdb copy retains only in-frame clones and omits some. The DNA was the basis for D and trimming; V, J and clone size are from that table. The table records 150,000 or so clones, 80% to 95% of them present only once. V was pared by 3 bases and J by 2 bases, with 16 bases between. CDR1 is DFQATT, CDR2 SNEGSKA, per germline (reference sequence). CDR3 length: 15 amino acids. Sample: peripheral blood. The rearrangement uses TRBV20-1 and TRBJ2-5, with D maybe TRBD2 (6 bases). The receptor was isolated from a woman aged 45-65 years with acute or convalescent COVID-19. The CDR3 loop reads CSASSGGKPQETQYF. The CDR3 DNA sequence: TGCAGTGCTAGTTCTGGAGGGAAGCCGCAAGAGACCCAGTACTTC.